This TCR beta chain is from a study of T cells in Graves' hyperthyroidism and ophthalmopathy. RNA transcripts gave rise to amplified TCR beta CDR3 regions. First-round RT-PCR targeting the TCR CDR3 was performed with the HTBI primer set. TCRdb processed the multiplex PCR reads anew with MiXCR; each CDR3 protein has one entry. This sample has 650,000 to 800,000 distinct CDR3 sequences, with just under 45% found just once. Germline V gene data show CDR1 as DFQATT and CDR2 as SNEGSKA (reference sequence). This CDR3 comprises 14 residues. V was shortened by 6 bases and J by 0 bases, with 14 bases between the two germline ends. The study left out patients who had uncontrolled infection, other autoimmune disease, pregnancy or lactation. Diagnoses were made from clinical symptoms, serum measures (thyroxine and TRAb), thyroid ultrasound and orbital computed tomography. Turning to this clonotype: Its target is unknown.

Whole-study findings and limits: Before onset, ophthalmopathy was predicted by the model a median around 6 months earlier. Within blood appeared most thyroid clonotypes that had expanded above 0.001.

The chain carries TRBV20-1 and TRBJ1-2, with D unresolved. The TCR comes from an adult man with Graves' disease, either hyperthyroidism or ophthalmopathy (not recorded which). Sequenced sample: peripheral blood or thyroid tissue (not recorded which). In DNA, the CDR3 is TGCAGTGCCCTGCCCCAGTCAGCTAACTATGGCTACACCTTC. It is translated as CSALPQSANYGYTF.